This T cell receptor (beta chain) was found in a study of siplizumab effects on memory and regulatory T cells. CDR1 and CDR2 (germline): SGHTA, FQGNSA. V was pared by 7 bases and J by 2 bases, with 15 bases between. The CDR3 runs 16 residues. Clones were read by immunoSEQ multiplex PCR, and TCRdb kept only the in-frame ones, dropping some. The sample holds some 62,000 clones, approximately 79% seen once. What was sequenced was memory CD4+ T cells sorted from blood. V usage is TRBV7-2 and J usage is TRBJ1-6; D is undetermined. The sequence was collected from a human donor in good health. The chain's CDR3 is CASTSQGRAYNSPLHF. Here the CDR3 DNA reads TGTGCCAGCACCTCTCAAGGGAGGGCCTATAATTCACCCCTCCACTTT.